A single sample is the source of the 17 T cell receptor beta chains below, sequenced in a study of cytomegalovirus exposure and HLA in healthy donors. Clones were read by immunoSEQ multiplex PCR, and TCRdb kept only the in-frame ones, dropping some. The table records hundreds of thousands of clones, 75% to 90% of them present only once. The sample consisted of PBMCs. The receptors come from a woman between 18 and 29 years old in good health and CMV-seronegative.

This clone was seen only once. The chain combines TRBV27 with TRBJ2-4; 9 nucleotides line up with TRBD2. Per germline, CDR1 MNHEY and CDR2 SMNVEV (reference sequence). The V segment lost 7 bases and the J segment 2 bases; nucleotides outside the gene matches: 6. This CDR3 is 15 amino acids long. The CDR3 here is CASNAAGGPKNIQYF. DNA of the CDR3: TGTGCCAGCAACGCAGCGGGAGGCCCCAAAAACATTCAGTACTTC.

This clone was observed a single time. The rearrangement uses TRBV9 and TRBJ1-1; D perhaps matches TRBD1 (6 bases). Germline CDR1 and CDR2: SGDLS and YYNGEE. V lost 1 base and J 1 base, leaving 8 bases between the germline ends. CDR3 length equals 14 residues. The CDR3 nucleotides are TGTGCCAGCAGCGTATTACAGGGGAACACTGAAGCTTTCTTT. This encodes CASSVLQGNTEAFF.

This rearrangement joins TRBV6-1 to TRBJ1-1, with D maybe TRBD1 (6 bases). Trimming shortened V by 1 base and J by 4 bases, and 13 bases separated the two germline ends. CDR1 and CDR2 (germline): MNHNS, SASEGT. There are 15 residues in the CDR3. Here the CDR3 DNA reads TGTGCCAGCAGTGAAGGGGAGGGGGGCGGCACTGAAGCTTTCTTT. It is translated as CASSEGEGGGTEAFF.

The rearrangement joins TRBV6-5 to TRBJ2-7, with 11 bases lining up with TRBD1. Germline CDR1 and CDR2: MNHEY and SVGAGI. The CDR3 sequence is 14 residues long. The V gene end was trimmed by 0 bases and the J gene end by 7 bases; junction bases not matched to a gene: 2. For the CDR3, the DNA is TGTGCCAGCAGTTACTCGGGGACAGGGGGGGAGCAGTACTTC. It translates to CASSYSGTGGEQYF.

The chain links TRBV19 to TRBJ1-5; D is uncertain. Per germline, CDR1 LNHDA and CDR2 SQIVND (reference sequence). Trimming removed 4 bases at V and 1 base at J, with 5 bases between. The length of the CDR3 is 13 residues. The CDR3 DNA reads as TGTGCCAGTAGTAGAGGGAGCAATCAGCCCCAGCATTTT. Translation: CASSRGSNQPQHF.

V gene TRBV6-6 combines with J gene TRBJ2-7; 7 positions agree with TRBD1. Trimming at V came to 5 bases and at J to 1 base, leaving 8 bases not matched to a gene. This CDR3 spans 15 amino acids. Germline values: CDR1 MNHNY, CDR2 SVGAGI (reference sequence). CDR3 in DNA: TGTGCCAGCAGTAACACCGGGACAGCGTCCTACGAGCAGTACTTC. This sequence encodes CASSNTGTASYEQYF.

A single count supports this clone. Germline is not matched at one junction end, which may reflect a read error. The V and J genes are TRBV28 and TRBJ2-3, with 8 bases aligning to TRBD2. CDR1 and CDR2 (germline): MDHEN, SYDVKM. The CDR3 extends over 16 amino acids. CDR3 sequence reads: CAISTRGGLGTDTQYF. The CDR3 nucleotides read TGTGCCATCAGTACTCGGGGGGGCTTGGGCACAGATACGCAGTATTTT.

This chain joins TRBV4-2 and TRBJ2-1, with 9 bases identical to TRBD2. This CDR3 contains 16 residues. The ends lost 0 bases at V and 6 bases at J; junction bases unmatched: 6. CDR1 and CDR2 from the germline V gene are LGHNA and YNFKEQ. The CDR3 spells CASSQDPAGGFNEQFF. CDR3 sequence (DNA): TGTGCCAGCAGCCAAGATCCGGCGGGAGGGTTCAATGAGCAGTTCTTC.

This rearrangement joins TRBV28 to TRBJ1-2, with 9 bases matching TRBD1. Looked up from germline, CDR1 is MDHEN and CDR2 is SYDVKM. V lost 6 bases and J lost 2; bases outside the gene matches: 4. The CDR3 runs to 14 residues. Here the CDR3 reads CASRDRGRNYGYTF. The CDR3 coding sequence is TGTGCCAGCAGGGACAGGGGACGAAACTATGGCTACACCTTC.

The rearrangement uses TRBV30 and TRBJ2-1; TRBD2 matches at 8 bases. The CDR3 is 15 residues long. The V gene's germline CDR1 is GTSNPN and CDR2 SVGIG (reference sequence). The V and J ends lost 0 bases and 7 bases, in that order; junction bases with no gene match: 8. As DNA, the CDR3 is TGTGCCTGGAGTGTATCGGGGGGGGTGAGAAATGAGCAGTTCTTC. Protein product: CAWSVSGGVRNEQFF.

Here the CDR3 DNA reads TGCGCCAGCAGCTCCACACCGGTGACAGGGGGGAATGAGCAGTTCTTC. Its protein product is CASSSTPVTGGNEQFF. The rearrangement uses TRBV5-1 and TRBJ2-1; 9 bases are shared with TRBD1. The CDR3 loop spans 16 amino acids. Germline V gene sequence: CDR1 SGHRS, CDR2 YFSETQ. V lost 3 bases and J lost 7; bases outside the gene matches: 11.

Here the CDR3 reads CASRGGTGLQETQYF. For the CDR3, the DNA is TGCGCCAGCAGGGGGGGGACAGGGCTCCAAGAGACCCAGTACTTC. V usage is TRBV5-1 and J usage is TRBJ2-5, with 9 nucleotides matching TRBD1. Germline CDR1 and CDR2: SGHRS and YFSETQ. The J segment lost 1 base and the V segment lost 5 bases, leaving 6 bases of the junction unmatched. This CDR3 has 15 amino acids.

V usage is TRBV2 and J usage is TRBJ2-2, with D perhaps TRBD1 (5 bases). Germline V gene lookup returns CDR1 SNHLY and CDR2 FYNNEI. This CDR3 contains 15 residues. Trimming stripped 6 bases from V and 5 bases from J, with 16 bases between. CDR3 amino acids: CASRPQGPVTGELFF. The CDR3, as DNA: TGTGCCAGCAGGCCCCAGGGCCCGGTTACCGGGGAGCTGTTTTTT.

The chain carries TRBV19 and TRBJ1-3, with D unclear. From germline, CDR1 is LNHDA and CDR2 SQIVND (reference sequence). With 3 bases removed from V and 4 bases from J, the gap between germline ends came to 13 bases. This CDR3 has 15 residues. CDR3 sequence (DNA): TGTGCCAGTAGTATCATTCCGGGTGCCGGAAACACCATATATTTT. It is translated as CASSIIPGAGNTIYF.

The rearrangement joins TRBV6-5 to TRBJ2-1; 7 bases fit TRBD1. The CDR3 runs to 15 residues. The trim removed 0 bases at V and 12 bases at J, leaving 11 bases unmatched. The germline V gene has CDR1 MNHEY and CDR2 SVGAGI. This CDR3 reads CASSYSGRGNAWQFF. The CDR3 nucleotides read TGTGCCAGCAGTTACTCTGGCAGGGGGAATGCTTGGCAGTTCTTC.

The chain is built from TRBV30 and TRBJ1-1; no reliable D call. Trimming removed 0 bases at V and 1 base at J, with 6 bases between. Looked up from germline, CDR1 is GTSNPN and CDR2 is SVGIG (reference sequence). The CDR3 loop spans 13 amino acids. The CDR3 loop reads CAWSVAGNTEAFF. The CDR3 DNA is TGTGCCTGGAGTGTAGCTGGGAACACTGAAGCTTTCTTT.

V usage is TRBV2 and J usage is TRBJ2-2, with 9 bases matching TRBD1. CDR1 and CDR2 (germline): SNHLY, FYNNEI. The CDR3 sequence is 16 residues long. V shed 5 bases and J 2 bases; nucleotides not matched to a gene: 6. CDR3 nucleotides: TGTGCCAGCAGTTTCGACAGGGGGATAAACACCGGGGAGCTGTTTTTT. It yields the protein CASSFDRGINTGELFF.